The 2 T cell receptor beta chains presented below share a single source sample, sequenced in a study of cytotoxic CD8 clonotypes in ibrutinib-treated CLL. Method: immunoSEQ multiplex PCR; TCRdb's copy keeps in-frame clones and lacks some. The sample lists about 150,000 clones, around three quarters occurring once. This material consisted of PBMCs, taken after 12 months of ibrutinib treatment. These receptor sequences come from a human donor with chronic lymphocytic leukemia.

This clone came up a few times. As DNA, the CDR3 is TGTGCCAGCAGCCAAGCTGTGTCCGGGTTAGCTTTCTTT. Translating it yields CASSQAVSGLAFF. The V and J genes are TRBV14 and TRBJ1-1; no firm D call. The CDR3 has 13 residues. Per the germline V gene, CDR1 is SGHDN and CDR2 is FVKESK. Trimming removed 1 base at V and 10 bases at J, with 13 bases between.

The chain employs TRBV5-5 and TRBJ2-7; D is perhaps TRBD2 (6 bases). The CDR3 spans 14 residues. CDR1 and CDR2 (germline): SGHKS, YYEKEE (reference sequence). V was pared by 3 bases and J by 3 bases, with 13 bases between. The CDR3 DNA reads TGTGCCAGCAGCTCTACGCGCGGGGTCTACGAGCAGTACTTC. Amino acids: CASSSTRGVYEQYF. The full variable domain, in which reference TRBV5-5 and TRBJ2-7 provide the parts outside the CDR3, is DAGVTQSPTHLIKTRGQQVTLRCSPISGHKSVSWYQQVLGQGPQFIFQYYEKEERGRGNFPDRFSARQFPNYSSELNVNALLLGDSALYLCASSSTRGVYEQYFGPGTRLTVT.